These 3 T cell receptor beta chains were sequenced from one sample in a study of identical twins. MiXCR, run by TCRdb on the 5' RACE reads, gives a single entry per CDR3 protein. The sample contains 350,000 to 450,000 distinct CDR3 sequences, under 20% of which appear only once. Sequences were obtained from naive T cells sorted from blood. Receptor source: a man aged 50 or older in good health.

At least ten counts were recorded for this clonotype. V gene TRBV7-2 combines with J gene TRBJ2-3; D is possibly TRBD1 (6 bases). This CDR3 comprises 16 residues. V dropped 8 bases and J dropped 1 base, with 19 bases sitting between them. CDR1 and CDR2 (germline): SGHTA, FQGNSA. The CDR3: CASSLRGQGRTDTQYF. The DNA for the CDR3 is TGTGCCAGCTCCTTAAGGGGCCAGGGGCGCACAGATACGCAGTATTTT.

The table lists this clonotype with a few counts. V is TRBV10-3 and J is TRBJ2-7; D may correspond to TRBD1 or TRBD2 (5 bases each). Trimming took 6 bases from V and 1 from J, leaving 19 bases between them. Germline V gene lookup returns CDR1 ENHRY and CDR2 SYGVKD. The CDR3 spans 16 residues. In DNA, the CDR3 is TGTGCCATCAGGAAATTCCGGGACCGTCATTCCTACGAGCAGTACTTC. Its translation: CAIRKFRDRHSYEQYF.

The rearrangement joins TRBV5-1 to TRBJ2-3; a possible D gene is TRBD2 (6 bases). The CDR3 has 16 amino acids. V lost 4 bases and J 1 base, leaving 16 bases between the germline ends. Per germline, CDR1 SGHRS and CDR2 YFSETQ. As DNA, the CDR3 is TGCGCCAGCAGCCCCTTTAGCGGACCCGGCACAGATACGCAGTATTTT. It translates to CASSPFSGPGTDTQYF.